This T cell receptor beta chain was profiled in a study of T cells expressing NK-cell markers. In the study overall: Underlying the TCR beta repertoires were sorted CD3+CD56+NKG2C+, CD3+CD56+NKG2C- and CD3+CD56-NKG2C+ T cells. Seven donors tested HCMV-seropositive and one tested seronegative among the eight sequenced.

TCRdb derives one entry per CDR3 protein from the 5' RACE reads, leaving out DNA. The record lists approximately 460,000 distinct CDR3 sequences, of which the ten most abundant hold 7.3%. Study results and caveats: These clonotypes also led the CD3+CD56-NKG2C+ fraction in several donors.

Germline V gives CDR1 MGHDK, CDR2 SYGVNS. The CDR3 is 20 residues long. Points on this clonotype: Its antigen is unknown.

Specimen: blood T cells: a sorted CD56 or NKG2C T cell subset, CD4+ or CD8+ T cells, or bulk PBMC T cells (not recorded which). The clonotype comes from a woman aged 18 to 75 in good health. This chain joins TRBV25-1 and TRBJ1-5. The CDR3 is CASSERSLANDFYSNQPQHF.